The 29 T cell receptor beta chains below all came from one sample that was sequenced in a study of cytomegalovirus exposure and HLA in healthy donors. The primer mix had 60 Vbeta and 13 Jbeta primers. Measured with immunoSEQ multiplex PCR; TCRdb has only the in-frame clones, and not every one. In total, the table holds 40,000 or so clones. Material for sequencing was PBMCs. The receptors come from a male donor in good health and CMV-seronegative.

The rearrangement links TRBV21-1 to TRBJ2-1; the D call in the table, TRBD2, was not verified against the DNA. TRBV21-1 is a documented pseudogene. This CDR3 contains 18 residues. The chain's CDR3 is CASSKALSAGSSYNEQFF. The CDR3, as DNA: TGTGCCAGCAGCAAAGCGCTTTCGGCGGGGAGCTCCTACAATGAGCAGTTCTTC.

The chain recombines TRBV5-1 with TRBJ2-1, with 13 positions matching TRBD2. The germline V gene has CDR1 SGHRS and CDR2 YFSETQ. J was trimmed by 8 bases and V by 3 bases; bases with no gene match: 5. The CDR3 totals 15 residues. CDR3 residues: CASSSAGLAGYEQFF. The CDR3, as DNA: TGCGCCAGCAGCTCTGCGGGACTAGCGGGATATGAGCAGTTCTTC.

The chain links TRBV6-1 to TRBJ1-2; D is unclear. Trimming left V 6 bases short and J 1 base short, with 12 bases between. The CDR3 consists of 14 residues. Per the germline V gene, CDR1 is MNHNS and CDR2 is SASEGT. The CDR3 loop reads CASRPTGFNYGYTF. CDR3 DNA sequence: TGTGCCAGCAGGCCGACCGGGTTTAACTATGGCTACACCTTC.

The V and J genes are TRBV18 and TRBJ1-2; the D is unclear. Germline values: CDR1 KGHSH, CDR2 LQKENI. Between the trimmed V and J ends, which lost 2 bases and 2 bases, there was a span of 6 bases. This CDR3 spans 13 amino acids. The CDR3 is CASSPEENYGYTF. The CDR3 DNA is TGTGCCAGCTCACCAGAGGAAAACTATGGCTACACCTTC.

V gene TRBV7-9 combines with J gene TRBJ2-1, with TRBD1 identical over 7 bases. Germline values: CDR1 SEHNR, CDR2 FQNEAQ (reference sequence). The CDR3 length is 13 residues. Trimming took 1 base from V and 10 from J; bases not matched to a gene: 4. The chain's CDR3 is CASSLVRGLEQFF. The CDR3 DNA is TGTGCCAGCAGCTTAGTGAGGGGGCTCGAGCAGTTCTTC.

The V and J genes are TRBV7-9 and TRBJ1-2, with TRBD1 as a possible D gene (5 bases). This CDR3 is built from 13 residues. From germline, CDR1 is SEHNR and CDR2 FQNEAQ (reference sequence). Trimming left V 2 bases short and J 8 bases short, with 12 bases between. The CDR3 DNA sequence: TGTGCCAGCAGCTTAAGGGGTAACCCCGGCTACACCTTC. It specifies CASSLRGNPGYTF.

The chain combines TRBV5-1 with TRBJ2-1; maybe TRBD2 (6 bases). Deletions cut 7 bases from V and 2 bases from J, with 16 bases between. From germline, CDR1 is SGHRS and CDR2 YFSETQ. The CDR3 covers 15 residues. CDR3 bases: TGCGCCAGCGGGGAGGATGGAGTTGCCTACAATGAGCAGTTCTTC. Protein: CASGEDGVAYNEQFF.

This rearrangement joins TRBV6-4 to TRBJ2-7, with 9 positions matching TRBD1. This CDR3 is 15 amino acids long. In germline, CDR1 is MRHNA, CDR2 SNTAGT. V shed 8 bases, J shed 3 bases, and the junction held 11 bases outside the gene matches. The CDR3 protein is CASAVGLGQGYEQYF. The CDR3 DNA sequence: TGTGCCAGCGCCGTGGGATTGGGACAGGGCTACGAGCAGTACTTC.

This sequence joins TRBV6-1 and TRBJ2-4; D gene unclear. V was shortened by 2 bases and J by 15 bases, with 17 bases between the two germline ends. Germline CDR1 and CDR2: MNHNS and SASEGT. The CDR3 contains 13 residues. CDR3 sequence reads: CASSETTSHYSYF. The DNA of the CDR3 is TGTGCCAGCAGTGAAACTACCTCACACTATTCGTACTTC.

This chain uses TRBV6-5 with TRBJ1-1; perhaps TRBD1 as D (5 bases). V lost 6 bases and J 6 bases, leaving 14 bases between the germline ends. Looked up from germline, CDR1 is MNHEY and CDR2 is SVGAGI. There are 13 residues in the CDR3. The CDR3 nucleotides are TGTGCCAGCAGGGTCGGGGGTAACTCTGAAGCTTTCTTT. Amino acids: CASRVGGNSEAFF.

As concerns this clone: A junction end diverges from the germline sequence, so it may reflect a read error. The V gene is TRBV9, the J gene TRBJ1-1; no clear D. This CDR3 is 13 amino acids long. CDR1 and CDR2 from the germline V gene are SGDLS and YYNGEE. The CDR3 DNA follows: TGTGCCAGCAGCGTAGGAGGGAACAGTGAAGCTTTCTTT. Protein product: CASSVGGNSEAFF. Full variable domain (missing parts from reference TRBV9 and TRBJ1-1): DSGVTQTPKHLITATGQRVTLRCSPRSGDLSVYWYQQSLDQGLQFLIQYYNGEERAKGNILERFSAQQFPDLHSELNLSSLELGDSALYFCASSVGGNSEAFFGQGTRLTVV.

CDR3 DNA: TGTGCCAGCAGCACAAACAGGGTCTTCTTC. Translating gives CASSTNRVFF. The chain employs TRBV7-9 and TRBJ2-1; TRBD1 might be the D (6 bases). The V gene lost 5 bases and the J gene lost 16 bases, with 12 bases spanning the gap. This CDR3 has 10 residues. The V gene's germline CDR1 is SEHNR and CDR2 FQNEAQ (reference sequence).

The chain is built from TRBV2 and TRBJ2-5; maybe TRBD2 (5 bases). The ends were cut back, 7 bases at V and 4 bases at J, with 16 bases in the middle. The germline gives CDR1 SNHLY, CDR2 FYNNEI. This CDR3 is built from 14 residues. The DNA for the CDR3 is TGTGCCAGCAAGACCGGAGGCCTACGAGAGACCCAGTACTTC. It translates to CASKTGGLRETQYF.

The J gene is TRBJ1-2, the V gene TRBV4-2; D unclear. Germline CDR1 reads LGHNA; CDR2 reads YNFKEQ. This CDR3 is 15 amino acids long. V was shortened by 1 base and J by 2 bases, with 11 bases between the two germline ends. The CDR3 protein is CASSQGMGRNYGYTF. In DNA form, the CDR3 reads TGTGCCAGCAGCCAAGGAATGGGCAGAAACTATGGCTACACCTTC.

The chain joins TRBV28 to TRBJ1-2; D uncertain. V was shortened by 6 bases and J by 7 bases, with 9 bases between the two germline ends. The CDR3 is 11 amino acids. Germline CDR1 reads MDHEN; CDR2 reads SYDVKM. CDR3 DNA: TGTGCCAGCAGGTTGAGCGGTGGCTACACCTTC. It encodes CASRLSGGYTF.

The chain is built from TRBV18 and TRBJ2-1; 9 nucleotides match TRBD1. This CDR3 region has 16 residues. V lost 2 bases, J lost 3 bases, and 5 bases stayed unmatched. Germline V gene data show CDR1 as KGHSH and CDR2 as LQKENI. The CDR3 is CASSPAGQGIYNEQFF. CDR3 coding DNA: TGTGCCAGCTCACCAGCCGGACAGGGGATCTACAATGAGCAGTTCTTC.

The V call is TRBV7-9, the J call TRBJ1-1; D might be TRBD1 (6 bases). Germline V gene sequence: CDR1 SEHNR, CDR2 FQNEAQ (reference sequence). V was pared by 4 bases and J by 5 bases, with 17 bases between. The CDR3 has 15 residues. The CDR3 DNA sequence: TGTGCCAGCAGCTCCGGAGGGGGGGCGGATACTGAAGCTTTCTTT. Amino acids: CASSSGGGADTEAFF.

The chain is built from TRBV28 and TRBJ2-7; 8 bases are a match to TRBD2. The CDR3 sequence is 16 residues long. CDR1 and CDR2 (germline): MDHEN, SYDVKM. V was clipped by 4 bases and J by 1 base; unmatched bases: 9. The CDR3 bases are TGTGCCAGCAGTTGGGAGTTGCGCGGGAGGTCCTACGAGCAGTACTTC. Translated: CASSWELRGRSYEQYF.

The genes are TRBV2 and TRBJ2-7, with a weak D call TRBD1 (5 bases). This CDR3 contains 14 residues. Trimming shortened V by 2 bases and J by 2 bases, and 10 bases separated the two germline ends. Per the germline V gene, CDR1 is SNHLY and CDR2 is FYNNEI. For the CDR3, the DNA is TGTGCCAGCAGTGAAAGGCAGGGCCCCTACGAGCAGTACTTC. Translating gives CASSERQGPYEQYF.

V gene TRBV4-2 combines with J gene TRBJ2-5, with 12 bases fitting TRBD1. J lost 1 base, V lost 3 bases, and 0 bases had no gene match. The germline V gene encodes CDR1 LGHNA and CDR2 YNFKEQ. CDR3 length: 15 residues. Here the CDR3 DNA reads TGTGCCAGCAGCCAGGGACAGGGGGCCCAAGAGACCCAGTACTTC. Translating gives CASSQGQGAQETQYF.

The rearrangement joins TRBV4-1 to TRBJ2-5, with D tentatively TRBD1 (7 bases). Per the germline V gene, CDR1 is MGHRA and CDR2 is YSYEKL. The CDR3 totals 15 residues. V shed 2 bases and J shed 3 bases, with 13 bases lying between them. The CDR3 sequence is CASSQTGEAKETQYF. In DNA form, the CDR3 reads TGCGCCAGCAGCCAAACAGGGGAGGCCAAAGAGACCCAGTACTTC.

The chain uses TRBV29-1 and TRBJ2-1, with TRBD1 matching 9 bases. Germline loops: CDR1 SQVTM, CDR2 ANQGSEA. V dropped 6 bases and J dropped 6; count of bases not matched to a gene: 9. The CDR3 consists of 14 residues. In DNA form, the CDR3 reads TGCAGCGTAACCGGGACAGGGATCAGCAATGAGCAGTTCTTC. This codes for CSVTGTGISNEQFF.

The chain couples TRBV5-4 to TRBJ2-5; 7 bases are shared with TRBD1. The J call is in doubt because the DNA end fits TRBJ2-7 better. Germline V gene data show CDR1 as SGHNT and CDR2 as YYREEE (reference sequence). The CDR3 loop spans 15 amino acids. This CDR3 reads CASSLVGQLSYEQYF. The CDR3, as DNA: TGTGCCAGCAGCTTGGTGGGACAGCTCTCCTACGAGCAGTACTTC.

The genes are TRBV28 and TRBJ2-6; D is ambiguous. The germline gives CDR1 MDHEN, CDR2 SYDVKM. The ends were cut back, 5 bases at V and 0 bases at J, with 8 bases in the middle. This CDR3 has 15 residues. This CDR3 is CASSPPNSGANVLTF. The CDR3 DNA reads as TGTGCCAGCAGTCCCCCAAACTCTGGGGCCAACGTCCTGACTTTC.

The chain links TRBV7-2 to TRBJ2-2; D possibly corresponds to TRBD1 (5 bases). V lost 6 bases and J lost 9, with 17 bases in between. CDR3 length: 14 amino acids. Germline CDR1 and CDR2: SGHTA and FQGNSA. The CDR3 nucleotides are TGTGCCAGCAGTACCCCCAGGGTACACCGGGAGCTGTTTTTT. Translated, it gives CASSTPRVHRELFF.

DNA of the CDR3: TGTGCCAGCAGGAAGACAGGGAGCTCCTACGAGCAGTACTTC. The encoded protein is CASRKTGSSYEQYF. This chain joins TRBV2 and TRBJ2-7; 7 nucleotides align to TRBD1. This CDR3 contains 14 residues. The germline V gene encodes CDR1 SNHLY and CDR2 FYNNEI. V gave up 6 bases and J gave up 0 bases; unmatched junction bases: 5.

The V gene is TRBV21-1, the J gene TRBJ2-1; the D call TRBD1 from the table was never checked on the DNA. TRBV21-1 is noted as a pseudogene. The CDR3 is 15 amino acids. The CDR3 loop is CASSKGLQGDNEQFF. The CDR3 DNA is TGTGCCAGCAGCAAAGGGTTACAGGGCGACAATGAGCAGTTCTTC.

The V gene is TRBV18, the J gene TRBJ1-3; D possibly corresponds to TRBD1 (5 bases). The germline V gene has CDR1 KGHSH and CDR2 LQKENI. There are 15 residues in the CDR3. V dropped 5 bases and J dropped 1 base, with 12 bases sitting between them. CDR3 protein: CASSRGDLSGNTIYF. The CDR3 DNA reads as TGTGCCAGCTCAAGGGGTGACCTGTCTGGAAACACCATATATTTT.

The CDR3 reads CASSLPQGAGGQETQYF. CDR3 sequence (DNA): TGTGCCAGCAGCCTCCCTCAAGGGGCGGGAGGCCAAGAGACCCAGTACTTC. The chain combines TRBV5-4 with TRBJ2-5, with 8 nucleotides matching TRBD2. With 4 bases clipped from V and 1 base from J, the junction kept 12 bases outside the gene matches. Germline loops: CDR1 SGHNT, CDR2 YYREEE (reference sequence). The CDR3 contains 17 residues.